The clone carrying this T cell receptor beta chain was found a few times. The V and J ends lost 4 bases and 3 bases respectively, with 26 bases between them. In germline, CDR1 is SGHNT, CDR2 YYREEE (reference sequence). The CDR3 totals 20 residues. TCRdb's table, derived via immunoSEQ multiplex PCR, lists solely in-frame clones and lacks some. The sample yields some 120,000 clones, roughly nine tenths seen once. The sample belongs to a study of control samples from healthy donors and cancer patients. The sequenced sample consisted of blood. This receptor was obtained from a woman under 30 in good health. The V and J genes are TRBV5-4 and TRBJ2-6; TRBD2 is a possible D gene (6 bases). The CDR3 spells CASSSGGFWSQGGGANVLTF. The CDR3 region has the DNA TGTGCCAGCAGCAGCGGTGGATTCTGGTCCCAGGGAGGTGGGGCCAACGTCCTGACTTTC.